This TCR beta chain stems from a study of control samples from healthy donors and cancer patients. Clones were sequenced by immunoSEQ multiplex PCR, and TCRdb holds only the in-frame ones, with some missing. The table records 55,000 to 90,000 clones, under 90% of them present only once. Germline-derived CDR1 and CDR2 are SQVTM and ANQGSEA. Trimming removed 2 bases from V and 7 bases from J; junction bases left unmatched: 6. The length of the CDR3 is 13 residues. This chain uses TRBV29-1 with TRBJ2-3, with 7 bases aligning to TRBD2. The source material was blood. The sequence came from a middle-aged man in good health. This chain's CDR3 is CSVEMASGYTQYF. The CDR3 DNA reads as TGCAGCGTTGAAATGGCTAGCGGATATACGCAGTATTTT.